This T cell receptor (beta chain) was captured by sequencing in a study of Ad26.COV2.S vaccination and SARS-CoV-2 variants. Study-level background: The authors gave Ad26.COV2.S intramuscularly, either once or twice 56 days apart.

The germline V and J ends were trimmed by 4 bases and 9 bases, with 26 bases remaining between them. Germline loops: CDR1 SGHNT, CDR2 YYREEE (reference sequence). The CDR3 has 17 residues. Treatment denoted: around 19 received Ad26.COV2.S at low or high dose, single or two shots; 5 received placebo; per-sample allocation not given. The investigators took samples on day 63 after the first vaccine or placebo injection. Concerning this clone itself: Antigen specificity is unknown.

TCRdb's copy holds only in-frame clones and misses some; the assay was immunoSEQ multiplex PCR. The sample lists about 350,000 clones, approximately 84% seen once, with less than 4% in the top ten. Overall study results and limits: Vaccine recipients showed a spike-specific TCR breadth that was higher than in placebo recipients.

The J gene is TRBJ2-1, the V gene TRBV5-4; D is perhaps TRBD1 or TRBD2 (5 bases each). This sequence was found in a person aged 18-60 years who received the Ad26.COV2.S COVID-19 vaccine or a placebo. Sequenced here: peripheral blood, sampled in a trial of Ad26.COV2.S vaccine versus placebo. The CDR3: CASSPGPGTRDWSEQFF. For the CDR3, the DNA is TGTGCCAGCAGCCCTGGACCCGGGACGCGAGATTGGTCTGAGCAGTTCTTC.